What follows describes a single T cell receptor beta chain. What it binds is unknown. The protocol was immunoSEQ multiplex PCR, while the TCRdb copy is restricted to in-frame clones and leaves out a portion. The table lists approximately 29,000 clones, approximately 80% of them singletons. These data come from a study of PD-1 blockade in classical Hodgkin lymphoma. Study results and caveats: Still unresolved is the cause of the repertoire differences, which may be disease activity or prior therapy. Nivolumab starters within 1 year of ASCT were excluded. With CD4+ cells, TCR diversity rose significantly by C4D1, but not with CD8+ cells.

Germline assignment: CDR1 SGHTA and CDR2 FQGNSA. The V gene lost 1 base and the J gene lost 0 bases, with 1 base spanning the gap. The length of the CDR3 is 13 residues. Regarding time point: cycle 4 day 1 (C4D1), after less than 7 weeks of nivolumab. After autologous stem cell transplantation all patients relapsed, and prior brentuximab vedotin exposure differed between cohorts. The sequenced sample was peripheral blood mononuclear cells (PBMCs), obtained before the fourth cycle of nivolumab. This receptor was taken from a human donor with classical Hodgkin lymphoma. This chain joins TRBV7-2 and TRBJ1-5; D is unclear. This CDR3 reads CASSLVSNQPQHF. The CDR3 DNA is TGTGCCAGCAGCTTAGTTAGCAATCAGCCCCAGCATTTT.